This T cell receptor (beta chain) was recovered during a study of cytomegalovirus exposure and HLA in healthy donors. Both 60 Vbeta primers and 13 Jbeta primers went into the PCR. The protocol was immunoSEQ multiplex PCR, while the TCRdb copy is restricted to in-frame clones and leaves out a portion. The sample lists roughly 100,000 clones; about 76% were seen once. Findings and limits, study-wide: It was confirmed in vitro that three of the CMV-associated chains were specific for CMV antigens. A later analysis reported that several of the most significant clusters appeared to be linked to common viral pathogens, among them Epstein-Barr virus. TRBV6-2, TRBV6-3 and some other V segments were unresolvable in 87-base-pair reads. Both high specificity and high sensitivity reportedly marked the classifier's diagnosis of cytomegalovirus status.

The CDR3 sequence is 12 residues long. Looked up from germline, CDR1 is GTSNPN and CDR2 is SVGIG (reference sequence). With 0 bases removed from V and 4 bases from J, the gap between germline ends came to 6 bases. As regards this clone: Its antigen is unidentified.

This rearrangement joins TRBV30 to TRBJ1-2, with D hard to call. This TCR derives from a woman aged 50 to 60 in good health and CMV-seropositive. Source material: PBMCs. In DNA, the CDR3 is TGTGCCTGGAGTGTACATGGCTATGGCTACACCTTC. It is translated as CAWSVHGYGYTF.